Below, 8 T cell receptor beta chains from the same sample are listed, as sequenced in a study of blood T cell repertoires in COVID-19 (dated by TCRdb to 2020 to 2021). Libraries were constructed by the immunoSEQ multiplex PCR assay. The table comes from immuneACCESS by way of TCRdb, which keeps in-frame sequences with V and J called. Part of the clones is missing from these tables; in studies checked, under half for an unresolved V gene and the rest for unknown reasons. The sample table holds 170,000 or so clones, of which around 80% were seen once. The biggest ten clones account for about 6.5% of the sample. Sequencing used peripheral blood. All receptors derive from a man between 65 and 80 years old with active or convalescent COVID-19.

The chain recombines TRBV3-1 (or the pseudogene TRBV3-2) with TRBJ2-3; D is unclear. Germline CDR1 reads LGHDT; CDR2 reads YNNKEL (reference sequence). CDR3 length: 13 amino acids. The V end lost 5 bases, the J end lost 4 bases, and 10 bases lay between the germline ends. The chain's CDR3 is CASSSGSADTQYF. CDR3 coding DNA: TGTGCCAGCAGCTCCGGTTCGGCAGATACGCAGTATTTT.

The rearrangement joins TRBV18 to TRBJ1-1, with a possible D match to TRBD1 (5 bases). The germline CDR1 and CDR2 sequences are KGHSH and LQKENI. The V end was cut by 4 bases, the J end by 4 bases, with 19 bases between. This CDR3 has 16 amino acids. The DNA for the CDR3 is TGTGCCAGCTCACATCCCCGTTTCTGGGGCATCACTGAAGCTTTCTTT. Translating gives CASSHPRFWGITEAFF. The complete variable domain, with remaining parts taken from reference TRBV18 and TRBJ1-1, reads NAGVMQNPRHLVRRRGQEARLRCSPMKGHSHVYWYRQLPEEGLKFMVYLQKENIIDESGMPKERFSAEFPKEGPSILRIQQVVRGDSAAYFCASSHPRFWGITEAFFGQGTRLTVV.

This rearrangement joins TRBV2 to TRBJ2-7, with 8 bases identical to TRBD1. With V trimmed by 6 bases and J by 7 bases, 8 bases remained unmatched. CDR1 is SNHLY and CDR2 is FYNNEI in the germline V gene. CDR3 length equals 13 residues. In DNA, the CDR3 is TGTGCCAGCAGCACGGACAGGGATGGGGAGCAGTACTTC. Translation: CASSTDRDGEQYF.

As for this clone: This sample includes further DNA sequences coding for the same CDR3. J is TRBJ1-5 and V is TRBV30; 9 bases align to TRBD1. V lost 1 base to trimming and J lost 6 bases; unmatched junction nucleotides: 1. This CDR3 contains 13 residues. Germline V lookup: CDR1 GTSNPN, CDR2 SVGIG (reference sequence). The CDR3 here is CAWSGQGGQPQHF. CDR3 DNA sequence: TGTGCCTGGAGTGGACAGGGGGGTCAGCCCCAGCATTTT.

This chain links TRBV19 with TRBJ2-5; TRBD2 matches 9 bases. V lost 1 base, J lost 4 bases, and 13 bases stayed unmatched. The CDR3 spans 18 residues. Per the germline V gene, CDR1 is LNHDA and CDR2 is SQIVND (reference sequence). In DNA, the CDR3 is TGTGCCAGTAGTATAGGGACTAGCGCGGGGGGTATCGGAGAGACCCAGTACTTC. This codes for CASSIGTSAGGIGETQYF.

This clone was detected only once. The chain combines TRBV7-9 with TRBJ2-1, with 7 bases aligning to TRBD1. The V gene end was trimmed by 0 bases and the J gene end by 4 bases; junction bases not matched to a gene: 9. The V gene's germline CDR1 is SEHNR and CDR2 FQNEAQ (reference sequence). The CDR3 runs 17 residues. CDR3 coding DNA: TGTGCCAGCAGCTTAGCTCGAACAGGGGACAATTACAATGAGCAGTTCTTC. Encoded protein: CASSLARTGDNYNEQFF. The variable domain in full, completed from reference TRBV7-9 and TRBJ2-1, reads DTGVSQNPRHKITKRGQNVTFRCDPISEHNRLYWYRQTLGQGPEFLTYFQNEAQLEKSRLLSDRFSAERPKGSFSTLEIQRTEQGDSAMYLCASSLARTGDNYNEQFFGPGTRLTVL.

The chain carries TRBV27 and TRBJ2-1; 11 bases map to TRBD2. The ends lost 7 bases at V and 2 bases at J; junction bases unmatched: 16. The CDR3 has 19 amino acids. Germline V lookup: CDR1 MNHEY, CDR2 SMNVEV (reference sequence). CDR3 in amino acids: CASILEGSGRAVTYNEQFF. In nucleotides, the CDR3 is TGTGCCAGCATCCTCGAGGGTAGCGGGAGGGCGGTAACCTACAATGAGCAGTTCTTC.

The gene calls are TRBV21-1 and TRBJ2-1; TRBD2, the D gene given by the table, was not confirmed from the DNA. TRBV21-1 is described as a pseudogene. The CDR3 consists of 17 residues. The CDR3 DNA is TGTGCCAGCAGCAAAGGGCCGGGGGTAGCGGGAATATATGAGCAGTTCTTC. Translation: CASSKGPGVAGIYEQFF.